This T cell receptor (beta chain) appears in the sequencing data of a study of blood T cell repertoires in COVID-19. Study-wide background: There were acute and convalescent COVID-19 samples, and they came from the United States, Italy and Spain. T cells, B-cell-depleted T cells, or PBMCs supplied cDNA or gDNA.

Under the authors' procedure: From reference gene primer amplification, estimates of nucleated cell counts were derived. Method: immunoSEQ multiplex PCR; TCRdb's copy keeps in-frame clones and lacks some. V and J calls and clone size follow that table, whereas D and trimming were derived from the DNA. The data hold 270,000 or so clones, with roughly 90% observed a single time. CDR3 length: 14 amino acids. From germline, CDR1 is LNHDA and CDR2 SQIVND (reference sequence). The ends were cut back, 1 base at V and 2 bases at J, with 8 bases in the middle. The sample taken for sequencing was peripheral blood. The genes are TRBV19 and TRBJ1-2; no firm D call. The TCR comes from a woman aged 40 to 50 who had recovered from COVID-19. The chain's CDR3 is CASSIVESNYGYTF. The CDR3 DNA sequence: TGTGCCAGTAGTATAGTTGAGTCGAACTATGGCTACACCTTC. The whole variable domain, filled in from reference TRBV19 and TRBJ1-2, reads DGGITQSPKYLFRKEGQNVTLSCEQNLNHDAMYWYRQDPGQGLRLIYYSQIVNDFQKGDIAEGYSVSREKKESFPLTVTSAQKNPTAFYLCASSIVESNYGYTFGSGTRLTVV.